This T cell receptor (beta chain) appears in the sequencing data of a study of beta chain features in type 1 diabetes. General study results and limits: In comparison with healthy donors, patients had naive, central memory and Treg TCRB repertoires that appeared more similar. More deletions and fewer insertions at VDJ junctions were found in patients with type 1 diabetes. Shorter TCRB CDR3s, moderately but significantly so, marked every one of the four CD4+ subsets in Type 1 diabetes patients.

A word on this clone: The antigen remains unidentified.

Donors underwent one heparinised blood draw, around 120 mL on average. CD4+ cells of the naive, central memory, regulatory and stem cell-like memory types were sorted via CD45RO/CCR7/CD25/CD127/CD95/CD27. Expressed TCRB transcripts were sequenced because the isolated RNA had all been reverse transcribed beforehand. Using immunoSEQ multiplex PCR, the repertoire was profiled, and TCRdb retains in-frame clones only, with some absent. The data show 300,000 to 350,000 clones, with roughly 8.8% seen just once and about 1% held by the top ten. What was sequenced was central memory CD4+ T cells from blood. The sequence was collected from a man aged 25-45 years with type 1 diabetes.

The CDR3 DNA follows: TGTGCCAGCAGCCTTACCTGGTTGGACACAAGGAGCACAGATACGCAGTATTTT. Protein product: CASSLTWLDTRSTDTQYF. The chain links TRBV7-2 to TRBJ2-3; possible D gene TRBD1, 5 bases. The CDR3 has 18 residues. Trimming removed 5 bases from V and 0 bases from J, with 21 bases in between. The germline gives CDR1 SGHTA, CDR2 FQGNSA.